This T cell receptor (beta chain) is drawn from a study of CD8 T cells in Susac syndrome. It was with random hexamers that 0.5 to 1 ug RNA was reverse transcribed. Amplification of TCR beta CDR3 across 54 Vbeta and 13 Jbeta was performed with immunoSEQ multiplex PCR. Using its own MiXCR run on the immunoSEQ multiplex PCR reads, TCRdb lists one record per CDR3 protein. The sample carries about 140,000 distinct CDR3 sequences, 94% recorded once. The CDR3 totals 14 residues. Losses at the gene ends were 8 bases for V and 7 bases for J; bases not matched to a gene: 10. Germline CDR1 MDHEN, CDR2 SYDVKM. Study observations and caveats: In its TCR sequencing and HLA analysis, the study acknowledged that the number of individuals was relatively small.

As for this clonotype: What it binds is unknown.

Sequences were obtained from CD8+ T cells from PBMCs. The sequence derives from a human donor in good health. This sequence joins TRBV28 and TRBJ2-1; 8 nucleotides align to TRBD2. The CDR3 DNA reads as TGTGCCAGCCGCTTAGGGGCTAGCGGGAATGAGCAGTTCTTC. This gives the protein CASRLGASGNEQFF.